This T cell receptor beta chain came from a study of human T cells and chemical hapten exposure. Study details: A patient group, mainly female, showed alopecia areata, totalis or universalis.

TCRdb called the RACE reads again in MiXCR, with one record for every CDR3 protein. The sample records about 380,000 distinct CDR3 sequences, roughly 6.3% being singletons. V shed 0 bases and J 2 bases; nucleotides not matched to a gene: 4. The length of the CDR3 is 15 residues. Germline assignment: CDR1 MNHNY and CDR2 SVGAGI (reference sequence). Time point of the sample: patch test 2, 6 weeks after DPC sensitization. Indicated treatment: therapeutic diphenylcyclopropenone sensitization with weekly scalp DPC. This receptor was obtained from a woman between 18 and 29 years old with alopecia areata. Some clones in this sample may be carry-over from other donors' samples. The material was whole blood, obtained in connection with sensitization to the hapten diphenylcyclopropenone (DPC). The V and J genes are TRBV6-6 and TRBJ2-7; 7 bases fit TRBD1. The CDR3 sequence is CASSYSDRDAYEQYF. CDR3 bases: TGTGCCAGCAGTTACTCCGACAGGGATGCCTACGAGCAGTACTTC.